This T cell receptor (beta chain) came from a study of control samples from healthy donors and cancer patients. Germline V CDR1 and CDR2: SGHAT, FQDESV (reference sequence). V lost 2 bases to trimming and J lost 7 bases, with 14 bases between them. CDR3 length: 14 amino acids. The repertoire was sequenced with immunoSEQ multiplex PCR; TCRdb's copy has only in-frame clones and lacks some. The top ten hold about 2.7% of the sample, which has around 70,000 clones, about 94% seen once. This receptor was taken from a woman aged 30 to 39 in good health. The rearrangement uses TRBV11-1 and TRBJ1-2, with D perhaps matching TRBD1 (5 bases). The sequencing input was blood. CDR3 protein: CASSLYEGASGYTF. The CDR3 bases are TGTGCCAGCAGCTTATATGAAGGGGCCTCTGGCTACACCTTC.